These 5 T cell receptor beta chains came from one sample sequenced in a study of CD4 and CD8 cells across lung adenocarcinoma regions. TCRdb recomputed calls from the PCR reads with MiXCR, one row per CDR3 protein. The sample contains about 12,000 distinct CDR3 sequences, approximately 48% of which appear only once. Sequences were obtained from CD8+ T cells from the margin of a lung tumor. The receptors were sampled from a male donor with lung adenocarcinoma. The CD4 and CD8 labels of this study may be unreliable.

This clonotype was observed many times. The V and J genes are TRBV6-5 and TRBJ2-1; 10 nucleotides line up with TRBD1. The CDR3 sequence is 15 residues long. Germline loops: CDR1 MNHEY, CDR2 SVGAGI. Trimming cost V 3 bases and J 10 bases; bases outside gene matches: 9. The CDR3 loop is CASSYSTGGAEEQFF. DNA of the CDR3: TGTGCCAGCAGTTATTCGACAGGGGGCGCGGAGGAGCAGTTCTTC.

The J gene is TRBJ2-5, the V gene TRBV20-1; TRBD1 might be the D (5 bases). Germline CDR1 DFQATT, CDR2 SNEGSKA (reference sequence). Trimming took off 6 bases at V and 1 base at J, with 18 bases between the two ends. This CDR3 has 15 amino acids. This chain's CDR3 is CSAGGGWQGQETQYF. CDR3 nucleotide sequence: TGCAGTGCGGGCGGTGGGTGGCAGGGCCAAGAGACCCAGTACTTC.

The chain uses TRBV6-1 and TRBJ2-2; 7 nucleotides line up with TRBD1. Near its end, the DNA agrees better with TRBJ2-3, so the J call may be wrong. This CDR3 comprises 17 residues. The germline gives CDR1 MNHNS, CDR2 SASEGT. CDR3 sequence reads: CASGKQTGDVSTGEQYF. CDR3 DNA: TGTGCCAGCGGAAAGCAAACAGGGGATGTGAGCACCGGGGAGCAGTATTTT.

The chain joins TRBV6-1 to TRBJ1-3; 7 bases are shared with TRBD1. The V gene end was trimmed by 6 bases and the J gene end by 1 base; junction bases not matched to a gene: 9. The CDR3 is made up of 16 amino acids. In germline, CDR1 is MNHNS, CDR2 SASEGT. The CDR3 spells CASSTQGGKSGNTIYF. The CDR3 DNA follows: TGTGCCAGCAGCACCCAGGGGGGCAAATCTGGAAACACCATATATTTT.

CDR3 protein: CASSQDSPGSSTDTQYF. For the CDR3, the DNA is TGTGCCAGCAGCCAAGATAGTCCGGGGTCCAGCACAGATACGCAGTATTTT. The rearrangement links TRBV3-1 to TRBJ2-3; a weak D match, TRBD2 (5 bases). Germline lookup yields CDR1 LGHDT and CDR2 YNNKEL (reference sequence). This CDR3 is built from 17 residues. Deletions cut 0 bases from V and 0 bases from J, with 13 bases between.